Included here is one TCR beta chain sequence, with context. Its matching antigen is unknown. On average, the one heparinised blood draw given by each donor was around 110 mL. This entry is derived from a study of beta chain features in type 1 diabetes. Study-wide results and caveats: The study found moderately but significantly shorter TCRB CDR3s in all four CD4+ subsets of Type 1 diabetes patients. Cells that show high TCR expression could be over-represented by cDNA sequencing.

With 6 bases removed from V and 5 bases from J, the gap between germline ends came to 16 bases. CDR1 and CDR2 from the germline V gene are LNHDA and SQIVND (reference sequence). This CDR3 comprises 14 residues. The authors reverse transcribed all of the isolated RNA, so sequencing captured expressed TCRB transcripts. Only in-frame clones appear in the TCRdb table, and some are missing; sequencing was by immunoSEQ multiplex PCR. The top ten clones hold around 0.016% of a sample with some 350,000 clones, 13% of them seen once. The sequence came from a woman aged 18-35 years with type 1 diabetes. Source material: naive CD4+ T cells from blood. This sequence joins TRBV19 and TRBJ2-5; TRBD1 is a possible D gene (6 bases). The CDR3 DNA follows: TGTGCCAGTAGCTCCAGGACAGCAGCGGAGACCCAGTACTTC. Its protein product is CASSSRTAAETQYF.